The 23 T cell receptor beta chains given below trace back to one sample, sequenced in a study of CD8 T cells in Susac syndrome. RNA totalling roughly 0.5 to 1 ug underwent reverse transcription with random hexamers. TCRdb re-called the immunoSEQ multiplex PCR reads through MiXCR, storing one row per CDR3 protein. The table lists roughly 100,000 distinct CDR3 sequences, roughly 94% of them singletons. Sequences were obtained from CD4+ T cells from PBMCs. The receptor set was obtained from a human donor with Susac syndrome.

The rearrangement uses TRBV20-1 and TRBJ2-5; 7 bases are a match to TRBD2. The CDR3 covers 14 residues. The V and J ends lost 3 bases and 2 bases, in that order; junction bases with no gene match: 6. Germline CDR1 DFQATT, CDR2 SNEGSKA (reference sequence). The CDR3 nucleotides read TGCAGTGCTAGTGGGGGGGGAGGACAAGAGACCCAGTACTTC. Protein: CSASGGGGQETQYF.

This clonotype was seen a handful of times. The CDR3 loop is CASSLEIQGNSPLHF. The CDR3 coding sequence is TGCGCCAGCAGCTTGGAGATACAGGGGAATTCACCCCTCCACTTT. This chain connects TRBV5-1 to TRBJ1-6; 7 bases agree with TRBD1. The ends lost 0 bases at V and 7 bases at J; junction bases unmatched: 4. The CDR3 is made up of 15 amino acids. Germline V gene sequence: CDR1 SGHRS, CDR2 YFSETQ.

The chain combines TRBV19 with TRBJ1-2; the D is unclear. The CDR3 extends over 12 amino acids. The germline V gene encodes CDR1 LNHDA and CDR2 SQIVND (reference sequence). The V and J ends lost 3 bases and 1 base respectively, with 3 bases between them. The chain's CDR3 is CASSMFNYGYTF. CDR3 sequence (DNA): TGTGCCAGTAGTATGTTTAACTATGGCTACACCTTC.

The chain employs TRBV5-1 and TRBJ2-5; D gene uncertain. Trimming shortened V by 3 bases and J by 2 bases, and 5 bases separated the two germline ends. Germline values: CDR1 SGHRS, CDR2 YFSETQ. This CDR3 has 12 amino acids. The CDR3 spells CASSSEQETQYF. The CDR3 coding sequence is TGCGCCAGCAGCTCCGAACAAGAGACCCAGTACTTC.

The rearrangement joins TRBV7-9 to TRBJ2-5; D may be TRBD2 (6 bases). Trimming removed 5 bases at V and 2 bases at J, with 15 bases between. Looked up from germline, CDR1 is SEHNR and CDR2 is FQNEAQ (reference sequence). This CDR3 is built from 15 residues. The CDR3 DNA sequence: TGTGCCAGCAGCCCCCTGACTAGTCTACAAGAGACCCAGTACTTC. Translating it yields CASSPLTSLQETQYF.

V is TRBV20-1 and J is TRBJ2-3, with a possible D match to TRBD2 (6 bases). This CDR3 is built from 13 residues. CDR1 is DFQATT, CDR2 SNEGSKA, per germline (reference sequence). V lost 4 bases and J 5 bases, leaving 13 bases between the germline ends. Written as DNA, the CDR3 is TGCAGTGCTATGTTCGGGGGAGGAGATACGCAGTATTTT. The encoded protein is CSAMFGGGDTQYF.

A word on this clonotype: An end of the junction does not agree with germline; a read error may underlie this. This sequence joins TRBV28 and TRBJ2-2; no firm D call. CDR3 length: 13 amino acids. The germline V gene encodes CDR1 MDHEN and CDR2 SYDVKM. In nucleotides, the CDR3 is TGTGCCAGCAGTCCCCCCAACAGCGGGGAGCTGTTTTTT. Its protein product is CASSPPNSGELFF.

V gene TRBV11-2 combines with J gene TRBJ2-1; 12 positions match TRBD2. From germline, CDR1 is SGHAT and CDR2 FQNNGV. V trimming: 5 bases; J trimming: 4 bases; junction bases outside the gene matches: 6. The CDR3 has 16 amino acids. CDR3 coding DNA: TGTGCCAGCAGCCCCGGACTAGCGGGGCCGTACAATGAGCAGTTCTTC. Its protein is CASSPGLAGPYNEQFF.

V usage is TRBV7-2 and J usage is TRBJ1-1; no firm D call. This CDR3 contains 15 residues. Per the germline V gene, CDR1 is SGHTA and CDR2 is FQGNSA. The V and J ends lost 5 bases and 3 bases respectively, with 16 bases between them. The CDR3 protein is CASSDGHSGYTEAFF. CDR3 DNA sequence: TGTGCCAGCAGCGATGGCCACAGCGGGTACACTGAAGCTTTCTTT.

The genes are TRBV19 and TRBJ2-6; D may match TRBD1 or TRBD2 (5 bases each). The V and J ends lost 5 bases and 0 bases respectively, with 17 bases between them. The CDR3 length is 18 residues. CDR1 and CDR2 from the germline V gene are LNHDA and SQIVND (reference sequence). The CDR3 sequence: CASSPERTLYSGANVLTF. CDR3 DNA sequence: TGTGCCAGTAGTCCGGAGCGGACACTCTACTCTGGGGCCAACGTCCTGACTTTC.

The chain is built from TRBV7-2 and TRBJ2-3, with 14 nucleotides matching TRBD2. J was trimmed by 0 bases and V by 5 bases; bases with no gene match: 4. The CDR3 extends over 17 amino acids. Germline V gene lookup returns CDR1 SGHTA and CDR2 FQGNSA. CDR3 bases: TGTGCCAGCAGCCCCGGGACTAGCGGGGGAAGCACAGATACGCAGTATTTT. Residues: CASSPGTSGGSTDTQYF.

This chain connects TRBV20-1 to TRBJ2-3; TRBD1 matches at 9 bases. This CDR3 region has 17 residues. The ends lost 3 bases at V and 3 bases at J; junction bases unmatched: 13. The germline V gene encodes CDR1 DFQATT and CDR2 SNEGSKA (reference sequence). The CDR3 bases are TGCAGTGCTAGTTCCCTCCCGGGGACAGGGAGGACAGATACGCAGTATTTT. Its translation is CSASSLPGTGRTDTQYF.

The rearrangement links TRBV3-1 to TRBJ2-1; TRBD1 is a possible D gene (5 bases). Germline CDR1 reads LGHDT; CDR2 reads YNNKEL (reference sequence). V dropped 4 bases and J dropped 5 bases, with 18 bases sitting between them. The CDR3 is made up of 16 amino acids. The CDR3 is CASSPQGARRDNEQFF. CDR3 nucleotides: TGTGCCAGCAGCCCACAAGGGGCTAGACGGGACAATGAGCAGTTCTTC.

This chain links TRBV29-1 with TRBJ1-1; D gene uncertain. In germline, CDR1 is SQVTM, CDR2 ANQGSEA. The CDR3 contains 14 residues. Trimming shortened V by 3 bases and J by 0 bases, and 11 bases separated the two germline ends. CDR3: CSVDRLPMNTEAFF. The CDR3 nucleotides are TGCAGCGTTGACCGTCTCCCGATGAACACTGAAGCTTTCTTT. The full variable domain, rest sourced from reference TRBV29-1 and TRBJ1-1, is SAVISQKPSRDICQRGTSLTIQCQVDSQVTMMFWYRQQPGQSLTLIATANQGSEATYESGFVIDKFPISRPNLTFSTLTVSNMSPEDSSIYLCSVDRLPMNTEAFFGQGTRLTVV.

The V and J genes are TRBV12-3 or TRBV12-4 and TRBJ1-1; D might be TRBD1 (5 bases). The CDR3 has 13 residues. V was shortened by 1 base and J by 4 bases, with 7 bases between the two germline ends. Written as DNA, the CDR3 is TGTGCCAGCAGTTTAGGGGGCCTCACTGAAGCTTTCTTT. Its protein product is CASSLGGLTEAFF.

J is TRBJ2-2 and V is TRBV20-1, with unresolved D. This CDR3 spans 12 amino acids. In germline, CDR1 is DFQATT, CDR2 SNEGSKA (reference sequence). The V and J ends lost 1 base and 6 bases respectively, with 6 bases between them. CDR3 region: CSARATAGELFF. DNA for the CDR3: TGCAGTGCTAGAGCCACGGCCGGGGAGCTGTTTTTT.

The chain has TRBV20-1 and TRBJ2-7; 9 nucleotides match TRBD2. J was trimmed by 0 bases and V by 6 bases; bases with no gene match: 6. Germline V gene sequence: CDR1 DFQATT, CDR2 SNEGSKA (reference sequence). The CDR3 is 14 residues long. The CDR3, as DNA: TGCAGTGCCCGGGGAGCGGGGGGCTCCTACGAGCAGTACTTC. Its protein product is CSARGAGGSYEQYF.

Details on this clonotype: Relative to the germline gene, one junction end is altered; a read error may explain this. This sequence joins TRBV7-2 and TRBJ1-2; no clear D gene. CDR3 size: 12 residues. Germline V gene data show CDR1 as SGHTA and CDR2 as FQGNSA. The CDR3 coding sequence is TGTGCCAGCAGCATAGCGGGTACTAGCTACACCTTC. This gives the protein CASSIAGTSYTF.

The chain combines TRBV12-3 or TRBV12-4 with TRBJ2-1, with D perhaps matching TRBD1 (6 bases). The CDR3 is 12 residues long. Trimming stripped 4 bases from V and 8 bases from J, with 9 bases between. CDR3: CASSSAGDEQFF. The CDR3 DNA reads TGTGCCAGCAGTTCGGCAGGGGATGAGCAGTTCTTC.

This chain connects TRBV28 to TRBJ1-2; 8 nucleotides agree with TRBD1. CDR1 is MDHEN, CDR2 SYDVKM, per germline. The CDR3 runs 16 residues. V lost 4 bases to trimming and J lost 4 bases; unmatched junction nucleotides: 11. The CDR3 nucleotides are TGTGCCAGCAGTTCGACCCGTACGGACAGGGTCTATGGCTACACCTTC. Encoded protein: CASSSTRTDRVYGYTF.

This clonotype was seen once. This sequence joins TRBV6-2 or TRBV6-3 and TRBJ1-5, with D unclear. The germline V gene has CDR1 MNHEY and CDR2 SVGEGT. This CDR3 has 15 residues. Trimming took off 6 bases at V and 2 bases at J, with 14 bases between the two ends. This CDR3 is CASRREDVGNQPQHF. The CDR3 DNA is TGTGCCAGCAGGAGGGAGGATGTGGGCAATCAGCCCCAGCATTTT.

The CDR3 nucleotides are TGCAGCGGGGGGACGCCTCGGGGTGAGCAGTACTTC. Translating gives CSGGTPRGEQYF. This chain links TRBV29-1 with TRBJ2-7, with D perhaps matching TRBD1 or TRBD2 (5 bases each). V was pared by 7 bases and J by 7 bases, with 17 bases between. This CDR3 is built from 12 residues. The germline gives CDR1 SQVTM, CDR2 ANQGSEA.

This clonotype was found once. The chain is built from TRBV30 and TRBJ2-7; D unclear. CDR3 size: 13 residues. CDR1 GTSNPN and CDR2 SVGIG come from the germline V gene (reference sequence). V lost 2 bases to trimming and J lost 7 bases, with 15 bases between them. The CDR3 coding sequence is TGTGCCTGGAGTTCCGCCGCCCTCAGGGAGCAGTACTTC. Protein sequence: CAWSSAALREQYF.